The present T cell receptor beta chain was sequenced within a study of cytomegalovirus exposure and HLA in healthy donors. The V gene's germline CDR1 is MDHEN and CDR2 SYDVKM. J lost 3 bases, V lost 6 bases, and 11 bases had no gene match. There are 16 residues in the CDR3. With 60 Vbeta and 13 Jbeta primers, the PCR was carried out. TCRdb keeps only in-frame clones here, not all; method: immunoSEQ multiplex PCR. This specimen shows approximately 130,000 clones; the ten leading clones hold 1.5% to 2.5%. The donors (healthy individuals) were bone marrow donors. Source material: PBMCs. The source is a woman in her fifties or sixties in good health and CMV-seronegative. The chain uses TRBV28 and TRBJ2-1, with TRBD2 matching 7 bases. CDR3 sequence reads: CASSLRSGIIYNEQFF. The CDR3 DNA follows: TGTGCCAGCAGCCTCCGGAGCGGGATTATCTACAATGAGCAGTTCTTC.